The rows below give T cell receptor beta chains drawn from one sample of a study of control samples from healthy donors and cancer patients. Profiling relied on immunoSEQ multiplex PCR, and the TCRdb table lists in-frame clones only, not all of them. Of 90,000 to 110,000 clones in the sample, about 83% were seen once. Sequenced: blood. The source of these receptors is a woman in her forties or fifties in good health. The CDR3 runs from the conserved cysteine through the conserved F or W. A D gene is named only where the DNA matches it firmly.

>-|TRBV27|TRBJ1-4
CAGEEGPPGWEKLFF
>TRBD1|TRBV29-1|TRBJ1-1
CSVKGDSGGNTEAFF
>TRBD1|TRBV11-2|TRBJ1-4
CASSLDRAGGNEKLFF
>-|TRBV27|TRBJ2-4
CACALAGSGNIQYF
>TRBD1|TRBV6-5|TRBJ1-6
CASSHRTGDSPLHF
>-|TRBV9|TRBJ1-6
CASSVRNVDSPLHF
>-|TRBV29-1|TRBJ1-3
CSVERGNTIYF
>TRBD2|TRBV11-3|TRBJ2-3
CASSPRGLAVSTDTQYF
>-|TRBV3-1/TRBV3-2|TRBJ2-7
CASSQQFGGGGQYF
>-|TRBV7-2|TRBJ2-1
CASSLTSTPYNEQFF
>-|TRBV25-1|TRBJ1-5
CASSDGLGPQHF
>-|TRBV4-2|TRBJ2-1
CASSQSDSNEQFF
>TRBD2|TRBV5-6|TRBJ2-5
CASSLRAGVMETQYF
>TRBD1|TRBV5-1|TRBJ2-2
CASSLQGTANTGELFF
>-|TRBV7-9|TRBJ2-3
CASSLAGEADTQYF
>-|TRBV7-2|TRBJ1-5
CASSYDSSNQPQHF
>-|TRBV28|TRBJ2-3
CASSRTGNPDTQYF
>-|TRBV9|TRBJ2-1
CASSVVGSYNEQFF
>TRBD1|TRBV6-2/TRBV6-3|TRBJ1-1
CASSRGTVNTEAFF
>-|TRBV6-6|TRBJ1-3
CASTVGNSGNTIYF
>-|TRBV25-1|TRBJ1-2
CASSEFREGYTF
>-|TRBV29-1|TRBJ1-4
CSVRQATNEKLFF
>TRBD2|TRBV27|TRBJ2-1
CASSLFSGRLRNEQFF
>TRBD2|TRBV4-3|TRBJ2-7
CASSREIAGAAYEQYF
>-|TRBV28|TRBJ1-1
CASRSADSRNTEAFF
>-|TRBV19|TRBJ1-1
CASSQGQKAFF
>-|TRBV4-3|TRBJ1-1
CASSQDWQGNTEAFF
>-|TRBV21-1|TRBJ2-1
CASSKEGQDNEQFF
>TRBD1|TRBV15|TRBJ1-5
CATSTTSTGVAGNQPQHF
>TRBD1|TRBV6-5|TRBJ2-5
CASRGTARETQYF
>-|TRBV5-1|TRBJ2-5
CASSWRGQETQYF
>-|TRBV5-6|TRBJ1-1
CASSTRQALDTEAFF
>-|TRBV21-1|TRBJ2-4
CASSKVGDRLAKNIQYF
>-|TRBV11-3|TRBJ2-5
CASSRRTAQETQYF
>-|TRBV9|TRBJ1-2
CASSVASGGEGYTF
>-|TRBV2|TRBJ2-2
CASKGHLNTGELFF
>TRBD1|TRBV5-5|TRBJ1-2
CASRVDRVVGYTF
>-|TRBV27|TRBJ2-2
CASRREVGIGELFF
>TRBD1|TRBV19|TRBJ2-7
CASSSPPGQGAYYEQYF
>-|TRBV2|TRBJ2-7
CASTLGGPGEQYF
>-|TRBV10-3|TRBJ2-1
CAISDGYNEQFF
>TRBD1|TRBV7-2|TRBJ1-6
CASSSGTGGWSPLHF
>TRBD1|TRBV3-1/TRBV3-2|TRBJ2-6
CASSQVGQFGANVLTF
>TRBD1|TRBV29-1|TRBJ1-2
CSVKGQFYGYTF
>-|TRBV7-9|TRBJ1-2
CASSLLLGQTTYGYTF
>-|TRBV15|TRBJ1-2
CATSRDTAVRGSTF
>-|TRBV6-5|TRBJ2-5
CASSAGRTKQETQYF